This TCR beta chain appears in the sequencing data of a study of blood T cell repertoires in COVID-19. In the study overall: The United States, Italy and Spain provided the acute and convalescent COVID-19 samples. Sample material is recorded as cDNA or gDNA derived from T cells, B-cell-depleted T cells, or PBMCs.

Patients from Seattle were sampled longitudinally, starting during active infection. The V gene's germline CDR1 is SGDLS and CDR2 YYNGEE. J lost 6 bases, V lost 0 bases, and 8 bases had no gene match. The CDR3 extends over 16 amino acids. Study processing details: The assay estimated nucleated cells by amplifying reference gene primers. Method: immunoSEQ multiplex PCR; TCRdb's copy keeps in-frame clones and lacks some. The V and J calls and clone size come from that table; D and trimming were worked out from the DNA. The sample includes hundreds of thousands of clones, 70% to 90% seen only once; the top ten take around 13%.

This clonotype was obtained from a woman between 45 and 60 years old with COVID-19, enrolled during active disease. Material: peripheral blood. The rearrangement links TRBV9 to TRBJ2-1, with 8 bases fitting TRBD2. The CDR3 DNA reads TGTGCCAGCAGCGTAGTCTCCGGGGGGGCCCGCAATGAGCAGTTCTTC. Amino acids: CASSVVSGGARNEQFF. The variable domain in full, completed from reference TRBV9 and TRBJ2-1, reads DSGVTQTPKHLITATGQRVTLRCSPRSGDLSVYWYQQSLDQGLQFLIQYYNGEERAKGNILERFSAQQFPDLHSELNLSSLELGDSALYFCASSVVSGGARNEQFFGPGTRLTVL.